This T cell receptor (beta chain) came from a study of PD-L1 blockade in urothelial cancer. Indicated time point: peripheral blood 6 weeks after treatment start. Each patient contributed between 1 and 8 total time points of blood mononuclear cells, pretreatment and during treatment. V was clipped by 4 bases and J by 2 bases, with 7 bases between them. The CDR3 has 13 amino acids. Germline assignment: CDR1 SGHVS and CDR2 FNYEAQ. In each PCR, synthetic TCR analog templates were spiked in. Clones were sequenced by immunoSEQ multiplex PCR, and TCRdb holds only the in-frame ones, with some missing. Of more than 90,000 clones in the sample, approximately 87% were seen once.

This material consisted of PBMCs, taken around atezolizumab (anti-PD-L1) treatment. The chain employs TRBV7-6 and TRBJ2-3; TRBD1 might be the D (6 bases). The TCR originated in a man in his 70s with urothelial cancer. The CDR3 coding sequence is TGTGCCAGCAGCTGGGGGCTCACAGATACGCAGTATTTT. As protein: CASSWGLTDTQYF.